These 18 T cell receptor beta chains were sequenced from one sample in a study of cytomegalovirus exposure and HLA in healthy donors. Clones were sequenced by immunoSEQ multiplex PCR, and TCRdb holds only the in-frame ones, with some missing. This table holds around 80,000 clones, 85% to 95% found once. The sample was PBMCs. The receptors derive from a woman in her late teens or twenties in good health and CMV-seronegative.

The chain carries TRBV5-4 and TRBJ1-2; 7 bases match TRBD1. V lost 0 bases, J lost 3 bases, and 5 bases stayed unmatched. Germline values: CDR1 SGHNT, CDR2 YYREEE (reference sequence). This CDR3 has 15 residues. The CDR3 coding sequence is TGTGCCAGCAGCTTGGGAACCGACAGGGACTATGGCTACACCTTC. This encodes CASSLGTDRDYGYTF.

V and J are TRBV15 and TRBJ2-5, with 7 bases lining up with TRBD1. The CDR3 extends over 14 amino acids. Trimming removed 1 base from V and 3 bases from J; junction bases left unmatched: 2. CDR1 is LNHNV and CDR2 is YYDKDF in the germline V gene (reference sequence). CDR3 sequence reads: CATSRAGTEETQYF. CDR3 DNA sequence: TGTGCCACCAGCAGAGCTGGGACAGAAGAGACCCAGTACTTC.

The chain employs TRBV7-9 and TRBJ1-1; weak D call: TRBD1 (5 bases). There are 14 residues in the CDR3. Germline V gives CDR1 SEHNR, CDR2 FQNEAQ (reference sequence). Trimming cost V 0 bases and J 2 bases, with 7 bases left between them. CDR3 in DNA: TGTGCCAGCAGCTTAGCGGACACAAACACTGAAGCTTTCTTT. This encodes CASSLADTNTEAFF. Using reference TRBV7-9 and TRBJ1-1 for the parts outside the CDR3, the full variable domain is DTGVSQNPRHKITKRGQNVTFRCDPISEHNRLYWYRQTLGQGPEFLTYFQNEAQLEKSRLLSDRFSAERPKGSFSTLEIQRTEQGDSAMYLCASSLADTNTEAFFGQGTRLTVV.

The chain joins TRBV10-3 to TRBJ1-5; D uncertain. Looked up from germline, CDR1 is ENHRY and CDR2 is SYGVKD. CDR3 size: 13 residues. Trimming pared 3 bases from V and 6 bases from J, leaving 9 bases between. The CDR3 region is CAISDLGVQPQHF. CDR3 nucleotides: TGTGCCATCAGTGATCTCGGGGTTCAGCCCCAGCATTTT.

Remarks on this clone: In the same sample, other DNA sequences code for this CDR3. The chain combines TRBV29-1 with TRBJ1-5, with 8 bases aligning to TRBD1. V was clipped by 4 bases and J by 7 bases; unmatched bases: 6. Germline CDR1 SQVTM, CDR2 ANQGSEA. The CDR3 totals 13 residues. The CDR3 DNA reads TGCAGCGTTGTCTCAGGGGGCGGGCAGCCCCAGCATTTT. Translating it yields CSVVSGGGQPQHF.

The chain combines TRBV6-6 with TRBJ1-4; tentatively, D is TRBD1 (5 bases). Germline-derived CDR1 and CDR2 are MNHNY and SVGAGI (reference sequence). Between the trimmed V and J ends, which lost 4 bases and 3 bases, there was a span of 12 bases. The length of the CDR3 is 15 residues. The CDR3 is CASSSVSGPNEKLFF. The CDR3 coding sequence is TGTGCCAGCAGTTCCGTATCAGGGCCTAATGAAAAACTGTTTTTT.

Here the CDR3 reads CASSPFKSYGYTF. CDR3 DNA sequence: TGTGCCAGCTCACCATTTAAGAGTTATGGCTACACCTTC. The rearrangement joins TRBV18 to TRBJ1-2; D not certain. Germline V gene sequence: CDR1 KGHSH, CDR2 LQKENI. V was trimmed by 2 bases and J by 5 bases, leaving 9 bases between them. The CDR3 consists of 13 residues.

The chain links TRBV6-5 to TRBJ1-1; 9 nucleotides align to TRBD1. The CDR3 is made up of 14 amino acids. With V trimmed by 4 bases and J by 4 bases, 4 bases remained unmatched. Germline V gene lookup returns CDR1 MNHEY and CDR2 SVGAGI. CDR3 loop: CASSSRDRVTEAFF. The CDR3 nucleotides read TGTGCCAGCAGTTCCCGGGACAGGGTCACTGAAGCTTTCTTT.

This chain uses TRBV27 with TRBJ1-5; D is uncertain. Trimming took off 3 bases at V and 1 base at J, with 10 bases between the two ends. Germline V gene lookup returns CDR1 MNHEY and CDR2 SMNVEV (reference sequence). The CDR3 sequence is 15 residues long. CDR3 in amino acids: CASSFRVGSNQPQHF. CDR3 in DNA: TGTGCCAGCAGTTTTCGGGTCGGAAGCAATCAGCCCCAGCATTTT.

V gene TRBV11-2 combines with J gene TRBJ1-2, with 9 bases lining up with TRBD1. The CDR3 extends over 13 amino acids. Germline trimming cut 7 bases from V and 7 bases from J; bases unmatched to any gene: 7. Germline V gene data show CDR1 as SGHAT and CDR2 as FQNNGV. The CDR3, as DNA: TGTGCCAGCACCCTCACAGGGGGCGGTGGCTACACCTTC. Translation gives CASTLTGGGGYTF.

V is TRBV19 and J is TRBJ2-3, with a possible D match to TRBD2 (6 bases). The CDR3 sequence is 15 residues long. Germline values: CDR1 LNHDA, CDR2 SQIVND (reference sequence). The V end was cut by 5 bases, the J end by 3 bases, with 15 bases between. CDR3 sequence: CASSLRRGPTDTQYF. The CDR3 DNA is TGTGCCAGTAGTCTTAGGCGGGGACCTACAGATACGCAGTATTTT.

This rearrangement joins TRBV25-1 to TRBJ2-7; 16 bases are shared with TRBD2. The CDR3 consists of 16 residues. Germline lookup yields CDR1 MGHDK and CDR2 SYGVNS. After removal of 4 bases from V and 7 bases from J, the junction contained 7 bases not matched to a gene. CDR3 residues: CASSAGTSGRALEQYF. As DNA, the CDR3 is TGTGCCAGCAGTGCCGGGACTAGCGGGAGGGCCTTAGAGCAGTACTTC.

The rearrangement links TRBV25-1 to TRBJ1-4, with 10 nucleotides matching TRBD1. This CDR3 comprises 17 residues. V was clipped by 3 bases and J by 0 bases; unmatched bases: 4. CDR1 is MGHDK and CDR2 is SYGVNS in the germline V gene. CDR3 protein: CASSEGGQGATNEKLFF. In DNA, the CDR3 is TGTGCCAGCAGTGAGGGTGGACAGGGGGCAACTAATGAAAAACTGTTTTTT.

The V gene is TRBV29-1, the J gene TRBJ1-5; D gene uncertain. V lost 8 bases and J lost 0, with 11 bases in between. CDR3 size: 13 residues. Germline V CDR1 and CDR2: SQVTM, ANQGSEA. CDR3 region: CSFTDNSNQPQHF. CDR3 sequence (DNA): TGCAGCTTTACAGATAATAGCAATCAGCCCCAGCATTTT.

The CDR3 loop reads CASSLTLELDTQYF. The CDR3 nucleotides read TGTGCCAGCTCCCTGACTTTAGAGTTGGATACGCAGTATTTT. The chain carries TRBV18 and TRBJ2-3; D remains unclear. V was pared by 6 bases and J by 6 bases, with 16 bases between. The CDR3 extends over 14 amino acids. Per germline, CDR1 KGHSH and CDR2 LQKENI.

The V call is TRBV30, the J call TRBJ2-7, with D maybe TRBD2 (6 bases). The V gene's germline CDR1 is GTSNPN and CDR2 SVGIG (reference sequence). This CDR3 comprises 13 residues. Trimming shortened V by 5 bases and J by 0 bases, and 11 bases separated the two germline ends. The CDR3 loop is CAWELAPSYEQYF. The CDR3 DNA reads TGTGCCTGGGAACTAGCTCCCTCCTACGAGCAGTACTTC.

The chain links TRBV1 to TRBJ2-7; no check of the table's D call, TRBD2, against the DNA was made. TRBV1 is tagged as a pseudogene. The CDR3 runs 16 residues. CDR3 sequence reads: CTSSQFLRGASGPQYF. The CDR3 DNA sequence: TGCACCAGCAGCCAATTCTTGAGGGGGGCTAGCGGGCCGCAGTACTTC.

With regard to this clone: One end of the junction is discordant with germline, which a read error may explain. In DNA, the CDR3 is TGTGCCACCAGCCGCGCAGCAACTAATGAAAAACTGCTTTTT. This encodes CATSRAATNEKLLF. The rearrangement uses TRBV15 and TRBJ1-4; no firm D call. The CDR3 consists of 14 residues. CDR1 and CDR2 (germline): LNHNV, YYDKDF (reference sequence).